Here is one TCR beta chain with its context. This specimen comes from a study of blood T cell repertoires in COVID-19. The wider study: PBMCs, B-cell-depleted T cells, or T cells provided the cDNA or gDNA that made up the material.

Method: immunoSEQ multiplex PCR; TCRdb's copy keeps in-frame clones and lacks some. The repertoire has under 200,000 clones, roughly 91% of them found once; the top ten carry roughly 5.5%. The CDR3 has 11 residues. Trimming cost V 6 bases and J 2 bases, with 4 bases left between them. Sample: peripheral blood. The rearrangement uses TRBV12-3 or TRBV12-4 and TRBJ2-5; D not resolved. The receptor was isolated from a man aged 40-55 years with active or convalescent COVID-19. The CDR3 sequence: CASSAQETQYF. In nucleotides, the CDR3 is TGTGCCAGCAGCGCGCAAGAGACCCAGTACTTC.